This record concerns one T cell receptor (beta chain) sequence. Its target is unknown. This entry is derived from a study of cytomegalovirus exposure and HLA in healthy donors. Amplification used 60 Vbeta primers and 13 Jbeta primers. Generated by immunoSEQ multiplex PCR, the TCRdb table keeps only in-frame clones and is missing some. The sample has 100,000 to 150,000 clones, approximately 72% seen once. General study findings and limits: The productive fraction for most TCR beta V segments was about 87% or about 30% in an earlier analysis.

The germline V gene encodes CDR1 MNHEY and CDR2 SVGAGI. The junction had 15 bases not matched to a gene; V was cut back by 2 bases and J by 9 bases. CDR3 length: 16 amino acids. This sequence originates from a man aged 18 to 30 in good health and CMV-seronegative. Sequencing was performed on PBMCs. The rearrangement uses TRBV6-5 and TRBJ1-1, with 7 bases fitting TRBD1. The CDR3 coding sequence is TGTGCCAGCAGTTACCCAGCCAGACAGGGTCATGTTAAAGCTTTCTTT. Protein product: CASSYPARQGHVKAFF.